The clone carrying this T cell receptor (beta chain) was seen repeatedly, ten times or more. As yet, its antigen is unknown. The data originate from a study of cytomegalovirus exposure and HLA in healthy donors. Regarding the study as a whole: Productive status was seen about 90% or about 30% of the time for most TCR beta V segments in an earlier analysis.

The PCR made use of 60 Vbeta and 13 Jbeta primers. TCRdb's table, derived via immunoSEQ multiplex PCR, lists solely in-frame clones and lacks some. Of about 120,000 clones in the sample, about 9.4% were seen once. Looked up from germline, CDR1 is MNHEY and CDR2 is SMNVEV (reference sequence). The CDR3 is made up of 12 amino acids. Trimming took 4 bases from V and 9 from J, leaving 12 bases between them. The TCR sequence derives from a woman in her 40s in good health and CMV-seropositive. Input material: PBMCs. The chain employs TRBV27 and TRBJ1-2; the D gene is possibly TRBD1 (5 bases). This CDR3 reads CASSSPQGRYTF. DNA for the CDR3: TGTGCCAGCAGTTCGCCCCAGGGCCGCTACACCTTC.